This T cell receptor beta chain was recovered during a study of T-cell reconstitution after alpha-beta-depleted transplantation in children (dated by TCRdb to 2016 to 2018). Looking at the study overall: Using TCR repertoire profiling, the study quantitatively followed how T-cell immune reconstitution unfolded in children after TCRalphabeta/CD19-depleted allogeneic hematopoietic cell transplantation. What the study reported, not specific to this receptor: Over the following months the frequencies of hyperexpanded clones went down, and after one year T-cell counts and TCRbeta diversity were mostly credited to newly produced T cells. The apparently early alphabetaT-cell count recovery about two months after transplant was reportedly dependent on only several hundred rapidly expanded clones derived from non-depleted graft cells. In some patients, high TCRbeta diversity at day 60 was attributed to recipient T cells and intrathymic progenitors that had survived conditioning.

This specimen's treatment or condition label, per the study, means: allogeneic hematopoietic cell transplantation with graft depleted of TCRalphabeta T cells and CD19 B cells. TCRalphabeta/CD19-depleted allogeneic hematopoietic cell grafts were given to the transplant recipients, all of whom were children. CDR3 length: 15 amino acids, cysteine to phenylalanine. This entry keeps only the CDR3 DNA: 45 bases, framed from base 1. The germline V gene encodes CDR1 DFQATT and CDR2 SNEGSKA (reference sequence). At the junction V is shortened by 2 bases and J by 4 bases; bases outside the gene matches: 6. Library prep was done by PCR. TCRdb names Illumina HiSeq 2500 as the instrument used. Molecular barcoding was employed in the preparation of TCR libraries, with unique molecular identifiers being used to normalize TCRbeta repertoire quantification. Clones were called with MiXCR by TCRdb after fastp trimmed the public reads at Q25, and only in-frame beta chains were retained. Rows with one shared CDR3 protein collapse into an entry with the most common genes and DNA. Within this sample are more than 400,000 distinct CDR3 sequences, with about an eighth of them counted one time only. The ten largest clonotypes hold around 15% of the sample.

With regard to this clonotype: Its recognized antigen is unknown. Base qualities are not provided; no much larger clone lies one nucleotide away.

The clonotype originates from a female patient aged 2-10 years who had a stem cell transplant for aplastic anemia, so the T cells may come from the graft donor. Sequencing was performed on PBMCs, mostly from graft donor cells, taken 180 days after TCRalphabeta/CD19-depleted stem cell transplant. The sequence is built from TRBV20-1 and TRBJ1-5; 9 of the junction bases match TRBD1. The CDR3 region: CSARRTGGANQPQHF. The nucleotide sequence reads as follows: TGCAGTGCTAGACGAACAGGGGGCGCGAATCAGCCCCAGCATTTT.